Presented here are 12 T cell receptor beta chains from one specimen sequenced in a study of blood T cell repertoires in COVID-19. Profiling relied on immunoSEQ multiplex PCR, and the TCRdb table lists in-frame clones only, not all of them. Of roughly 280,000 clones listed, roughly 85% are singletons. Sequenced: peripheral blood. Receptors originate from a man between 60 and 70 years old who had recovered from COVID-19.

In this sample, this clone turned up once. The chain employs TRBV5-6 and TRBJ2-4; D is perhaps TRBD2 (7 bases). The CDR3 contains 13 residues. Germline-derived CDR1 and CDR2 are SGHDT and YYEEEE. V gave up 5 bases and J gave up 5 bases, with 11 bases separating them. CDR3 amino acids: CASRWEGENIQYF. The CDR3 bases are TGTGCCAGCAGATGGGAGGGGGAAAACATTCAGTACTTC.

V and J are TRBV27 and TRBJ2-5; 10 bases are a match to TRBD1. The CDR3 covers 15 residues. V lost 5 bases, J lost 5 bases, and 8 bases stayed unmatched. From germline, CDR1 is MNHEY and CDR2 SMNVEV (reference sequence). DNA of the CDR3: TGTGCCAGCAGTGCACCGGGACAGGGGAAGGAGACCCAGTACTTC. Translation: CASSAPGQGKETQYF.

The rearrangement joins TRBV7-9 to TRBJ2-5; the match to TRBD1 covers 7 bases. Germline V gives CDR1 SEHNR, CDR2 FQNEAQ (reference sequence). With V trimmed by 5 bases and J by 14 bases, 8 bases remained unmatched. The CDR3 has 11 amino acids. The chain's CDR3 is CASSLGQAVYF. The CDR3 nucleotides read TGTGCCAGCAGCCTAGGACAGGCCGTATACTTC.

This chain uses TRBV5-1 with TRBJ2-3; TRBD2 matches at 9 bases. J lost 1 base, V lost 2 bases, and 5 bases had no gene match. This CDR3 region has 16 residues. Germline V gene lookup returns CDR1 SGHRS and CDR2 YFSETQ. CDR3 DNA: TGCGCCAGCAGCTTAAGGTCTAGCGGGGGCACAGATACGCAGTATTTT. It codes for CASSLRSSGGTDTQYF.

This chain links TRBV19 with TRBJ1-4; 7 bases align to TRBD1. V lost 6 bases and J lost 0; bases outside the gene matches: 10. From germline, CDR1 is LNHDA and CDR2 SQIVND (reference sequence). This CDR3 contains 17 residues. CDR3 coding DNA: TGTGCCAGTAGCGGGACAGTAAGACCGACAACTAATGAAAAACTGTTTTTT. Protein product: CASSGTVRPTTNEKLFF. The full variable domain, completed using reference TRBV19 and TRBJ1-4, is DGGITQSPKYLFRKEGQNVTLSCEQNLNHDAMYWYRQDPGQGLRLIYYSQIVNDFQKGDIAEGYSVSREKKESFPLTVTSAQKNPTAFYLCASSGTVRPTTNEKLFFGSGTQLSVL.

The V call is TRBV5-4, the J call TRBJ2-1; TRBD2 matches at 10 bases. With V trimmed by 4 bases and J by 14 bases, 18 bases remained unmatched. Germline CDR1 reads SGHNT; CDR2 reads YYREEE (reference sequence). The CDR3 has 16 amino acids. The CDR3: CASSPSPSSGGEVEFF. Written as DNA, the CDR3 is TGTGCCAGCAGCCCGAGTCCATCTAGCGGGGGTGAGGTGGAGTTCTTC.

The chain is built from TRBV5-1 and TRBJ2-7, with a possible D match to TRBD1 (6 bases). Germline CDR1 SGHRS, CDR2 YFSETQ. The V gene lost 5 bases and the J gene lost 2 bases, with 14 bases spanning the gap. This CDR3 comprises 14 residues. Here the CDR3 DNA reads TGCGCCAGCAGAACAGGGACGGTTACCTACGAGCAGTACTTC. Translation: CASRTGTVTYEQYF.

This clone was detected only a few times. The DNA of the CDR3 is TGTGCCAGTAGTTCGTCCTCTGGAAACACCATATATTTT. Its protein product is CASSSSSGNTIYF. This sequence joins TRBV19 and TRBJ1-3; D not resolved. The V and J ends lost 5 bases and 0 bases respectively, with 5 bases between them. The CDR3 consists of 13 residues. CDR1 is LNHDA and CDR2 is SQIVND in the germline V gene (reference sequence).

V is TRBV11-2 and J is TRBJ2-7; 7 positions agree with TRBD2. The CDR3 consists of 14 residues. V trimming: 5 bases; J trimming: 2 bases; junction bases outside the gene matches: 6. CDR1 SGHAT and CDR2 FQNNGV come from the germline V gene. The CDR3 is CASSLSGQTYEQYF. The CDR3 DNA follows: TGTGCCAGCAGCCTTAGCGGGCAGACCTACGAGCAGTACTTC.

The chain links TRBV28 to TRBJ2-3; possible D gene TRBD2, 5 bases. V lost 5 bases to trimming and J lost 5 bases, with 20 bases between them. In germline, CDR1 is MDHEN, CDR2 SYDVKM. The CDR3 spans 16 residues. The DNA for the CDR3 is TGTGCCAGCAGTGACTATACTAGTCTCCTGGGAGATACGCAGTATTTT. Residues: CASSDYTSLLGDTQYF.

This clone was observed once. This chain links TRBV5-6 with TRBJ1-1; no clear D. This CDR3 has 15 residues. From germline, CDR1 is SGHDT and CDR2 YYEEEE. V lost 0 bases and J 6 bases, leaving 15 bases between the germline ends. CDR3 in amino acids: CASSLDAGGVAEAFF. The CDR3 coding sequence is TGTGCCAGCAGCTTGGATGCGGGAGGTGTGGCTGAAGCTTTCTTT. The full variable domain, its missing parts supplied by reference TRBV5-6 and TRBJ1-1, is DAGVTQSPTHLIKTRGQQVTLRCSPKSGHDTVSWYQQALGQGPQFIFQYYEEEERQRGNFPDRFSGHQFPNYSSELNVNALLLGDSALYLCASSLDAGGVAEAFFGQGTRLTVV.

J is TRBJ2-1 and V is TRBV7-9; TRBD2 is a possible D gene (7 bases). The ends were cut back, 9 bases at V and 5 bases at J, with 17 bases in the middle. CDR3 size: 14 residues. The V gene's germline CDR1 is SEHNR and CDR2 FQNEAQ (reference sequence). CDR3 DNA sequence: TGTGCCAGTACTTTCGGGGGGCCTCACAATGAGCAGTTCTTC. Translated: CASTFGGPHNEQFF.